Sequencing of this T cell receptor beta chain was carried out in a study of blood T cell repertoires in COVID-19. Study-wide background: COVID-19 samples from acute and convalescent phases originated in the United States, Italy and Spain. PBMCs, B-cell-depleted T cells, or T cells were the source of the cDNA or gDNA that made up the material.

As regards this clone: The sample contains more than one DNA sequence encoding this CDR3.

V lost 5 bases and J 0 bases, leaving 7 bases between the germline ends. Germline V gene data show CDR1 as MNHEY and CDR2 as SMNVEV (reference sequence). The CDR3 extends over 13 amino acids. In the original analysis: Counts of nucleated cells, estimated from reference gene primer amplification, were obtained. Measured with immunoSEQ multiplex PCR; TCRdb has only the in-frame clones, and not every one. The DNA gave D and trimming, while V, J and clone size come from that table. This sample has fewer than 700,000 clones, with around 90% found just once. Seattle-derived patients entered the study during active infection and were followed longitudinally.

J is TRBJ1-1 and V is TRBV27; D ambiguous. Source material: peripheral blood. The receptor was isolated from a woman between 50 and 59 years old with COVID-19, enrolled during active disease. For the CDR3, the DNA is TGTGCCAGCAGTCCCCGGGTGAACACTGAAGCTTTCTTT. Translation: CASSPRVNTEAFF.